This T cell receptor beta chain was retrieved from a study of cytomegalovirus exposure and HLA in healthy donors. Study findings and constraints: A later analysis linked a missense DCLRE1C variant to TCR beta V- and J-gene trimming. Many donors carried some public TCRs, although rarity characterized most TCR sequences. The study labeled 164 TCR beta chains cytomegalovirus-associated.

With 0 bases removed from V and 3 bases from J, the gap between germline ends came to 15 bases. Germline V gene lookup returns CDR1 SQVTM and CDR2 ANQGSEA. The CDR3 contains 15 residues. The PCR ran on 60 Vbeta and 13 Jbeta primers. Source study methods: Approximately 9.9 million shared chains were among the roughly 78 million unique TCR beta chains that a later analysis counted. Repertoires were generated with immunoSEQ multiplex PCR, while TCRdb's copy carries only in-frame clones and drops some. For V, J and clone size, that table is used; D and trimming come from the DNA. The table shows roughly 200,000 clones, with more than 80% occurring only once. To note about this clone: Antigen unknown.

V and J are TRBV29-1 and TRBJ2-7; D might be TRBD1 (6 bases). The source is a man aged 25 to 40 in good health and CMV-seronegative. Sample: PBMCs. DNA of the CDR3: TGCAGCGTTGAAGATGTACAGGGTTCCCTCTACGAGCAGTACTTC. Amino acids: CSVEDVQGSLYEQYF.